A single sample is the source of the 20 T cell receptor beta chains below, sequenced in a study of control samples from healthy donors and cancer patients. The method was immunoSEQ multiplex PCR; TCRdb's version includes in-frame clones alone and lacks a portion of them. The data contain roughly 130,000 clones, less than 95% of them singletons. The material sequenced was blood. Receptors were obtained from a man between 18 and 35 years old in good health.

V usage is TRBV5-1 and J usage is TRBJ2-5; possible D gene TRBD1, 6 bases. V was clipped by 5 bases and J by 1 base, with 12 bases between them. The CDR3 extends over 14 amino acids. The V gene's germline CDR1 is SGHRS and CDR2 YFSETQ. The CDR3 nucleotides are TGCGCCAGCAGAAAGACAGGATCCCAAGAGACCCAGTACTTC. It yields the protein CASRKTGSQETQYF.

In this sample, this clone turned up once. V and J are TRBV11-3 and TRBJ1-1; D perhaps matches TRBD1 (5 bases). The CDR3 covers 13 residues. Germline CDR1 SGHNT, CDR2 YENEEA. Trimming pared 0 bases from V and 5 bases from J, leaving 7 bases between. The CDR3 nucleotides read TGTGCCAGCAGCTTAGAACCAGGGACTGAAGCTTTCTTT. Translating it yields CASSLEPGTEAFF. Using reference TRBV11-3 and TRBJ1-1 for the parts outside the CDR3, the full variable domain is EAGVVQSPRYKIIEKKQPVAFWCNPISGHNTLYWYLQNLGQGPELLIRYENEEAVDDSQLPKDRFSAERLKGVDSTLKIQPAELGDSAVYLCASSLEPGTEAFFGQGTRLTVV.

The chain uses TRBV7-3 and TRBJ2-3; 11 nucleotides line up with TRBD2. Germline V gene lookup returns CDR1 SGHTA and CDR2 FQGTGA. V lost 2 bases, J lost 1 base, and 14 bases stayed unmatched. The CDR3 has 20 residues. CDR3 amino acids: CASSLGLAGGPSGGTDTQYF. The CDR3 coding sequence is TGTGCCAGCAGCTTAGGGCTAGCGGGGGGCCCCTCAGGTGGCACAGATACGCAGTATTTT.

This chain connects TRBV15 to TRBJ1-2; no clear D. Per the germline V gene, CDR1 is LNHNV and CDR2 is YYDKDF (reference sequence). V was trimmed by 5 bases and J by 0 bases, leaving 13 bases between them. This CDR3 has 15 amino acids. The CDR3 nucleotides are TGTGCCACCAGCTTAGGTGGGTCCGCTAACTATGGCTACACCTTC. Its translation: CATSLGGSANYGYTF.

The chain combines TRBV27 with TRBJ2-1; D perhaps matches TRBD2 (5 bases). CDR3 length equals 15 residues. V was trimmed by 6 bases and J by 7 bases, leaving 19 bases between them. Germline CDR1 reads MNHEY; CDR2 reads SMNVEV (reference sequence). CDR3 DNA: TGTGCCAGCAGCAAAACGGTCGGACTGAAAAATGAGCAGTTCTTC. The encoded protein is CASSKTVGLKNEQFF.

V gene TRBV6-5 combines with J gene TRBJ2-3, with 7 bases that match TRBD1. The CDR3 has 15 residues. CDR1 is MNHEY and CDR2 is SVGAGI in the germline V gene. V lost 6 bases to trimming and J lost 3 bases; unmatched junction nucleotides: 9. In DNA form, the CDR3 reads TGTGCCAGCAGATACAGGGGTGAGTCAACAGATACGCAGTATTTT. Its protein product is CASRYRGESTDTQYF.

This clone was seen once. CDR3 nucleotides: TGTGCCAGCAGAGGGACTAGCGTCTCCTACAATGAGCAGTTCTTC. This codes for CASRGTSVSYNEQFF. The gene calls are TRBV6-5 and TRBJ2-1, with 10 bases matching TRBD2. Per germline, CDR1 MNHEY and CDR2 SVGAGI. The CDR3 loop spans 15 amino acids. The V and J ends lost 6 bases and 0 bases, in that order; junction bases with no gene match: 2.

The chain employs TRBV5-1 and TRBJ2-1; 8 nucleotides line up with TRBD1. Germline V lookup: CDR1 SGHRS, CDR2 YFSETQ. This CDR3 is 14 amino acids long. V shed 4 bases, J shed 4 bases, and the junction held 4 bases outside the gene matches. CDR3 residues: CASSPGTGYNEQFF. CDR3 in DNA: TGCGCCAGCAGCCCGGGGACAGGATACAATGAGCAGTTCTTC.

The chain links TRBV15 to TRBJ1-2; D possibly corresponds to TRBD1 (6 bases). The germline CDR1 and CDR2 sequences are LNHNV and YYDKDF (reference sequence). V was pared by 1 base and J by 4 bases, with 16 bases between. There are 16 residues in the CDR3. CDR3 nucleotide sequence: TGTGCCACCAGCAGAGCCGGGGGGCGCGATATCTATGGCTACACCTTC. Protein: CATSRAGGRDIYGYTF.

The table lists this clone with a few counts. This chain joins TRBV10-3 and TRBJ2-7; D unresolved. This CDR3 comprises 14 residues. Trimming pared 3 bases from V and 0 bases from J, leaving 9 bases between. Germline loops: CDR1 ENHRY, CDR2 SYGVKD. CDR3 nucleotides: TGTGCCATCAGTGAAGGCGGTTTCTCCTACGAGCAGTACTTC. This translates into CAISEGGFSYEQYF.

The chain joins TRBV18 to TRBJ1-4; 9 nucleotides match TRBD1. There are 16 residues in the CDR3. The germline gives CDR1 KGHSH, CDR2 LQKENI. The V and J ends lost 6 bases and 8 bases, in that order; junction bases with no gene match: 13. The DNA for the CDR3 is TGTGCCAGCTCGCCCCGTTTCCGGGACAGGGCGGAAAAACTGTTTTTT. As protein: CASSPRFRDRAEKLFF.

The chain carries TRBV27 and TRBJ1-2; D possibly corresponds to TRBD1 (6 bases). V lost 2 bases and J 3 bases, leaving 10 bases between the germline ends. Germline V CDR1 and CDR2: MNHEY, SMNVEV (reference sequence). The CDR3 length is 14 residues. The CDR3 is CASSLGGADYGYTF. The CDR3 nucleotides read TGTGCCAGCAGTTTAGGGGGCGCGGACTATGGCTACACCTTC.

The rearrangement joins TRBV4-1 to TRBJ2-5; 10 nucleotides match TRBD1. The CDR3 extends over 17 amino acids. Germline CDR1 is MGHRA and CDR2 is YSYEKL. With V trimmed by 0 bases and J by 5 bases, 9 bases remained unmatched. The CDR3 here is CASSQDFMTGGYETQYF. As DNA, the CDR3 is TGCGCCAGCAGCCAAGATTTTATGACAGGGGGCTACGAGACCCAGTACTTC.

The chain links TRBV19 to TRBJ2-1; 7 bases agree with TRBD2. J gave up 4 bases and V 4 bases, and 13 bases lay outside the gene matches. There are 17 residues in the CDR3. Germline V gene sequence: CDR1 LNHDA, CDR2 SQIVND (reference sequence). This chain's CDR3 is CASSKRRAAGFYNEQFF. The CDR3 region has the DNA TGTGCCAGTAGTAAGCGGAGGGCAGCGGGGTTTTACAATGAGCAGTTCTTC.

The chain couples TRBV7-8 to TRBJ1-2; 7 positions agree with TRBD1. The CDR3 loop spans 14 amino acids. The germline CDR1 and CDR2 sequences are SGHVS and FQNEAQ. With V trimmed by 7 bases and J by 3 bases, 8 bases remained unmatched. DNA of the CDR3: TGTGCCAGCACCAGGGACAGCCTTTACTATGGCTACACCTTC. Amino acids: CASTRDSLYYGYTF.

The rearrangement uses TRBV9 and TRBJ2-3, with TRBD1 matching 7 bases. V shed 0 bases and J 4 bases; nucleotides not matched to a gene: 2. Germline V gives CDR1 SGDLS, CDR2 YYNGEE. The length of the CDR3 is 14 residues. This CDR3 is CASSVVGGSDTQYF. The CDR3 DNA follows: TGTGCCAGCAGCGTAGTAGGGGGCTCAGATACGCAGTATTTT.

This clone occurred a few times. V is TRBV6-2 or TRBV6-3 and J is TRBJ2-7, with 10 bases lining up with TRBD1. After removal of 4 bases from V and 3 bases from J, the junction contained 6 bases not matched to a gene. Per germline, CDR1 MNHEY and CDR2 SVGEGT. The CDR3 has 15 amino acids. The chain's CDR3 is CASSSSGTGVYEQYF. The DNA for the CDR3 is TGTGCCAGCAGTTCGTCCGGGACAGGGGTCTACGAGCAGTACTTC.

V and J are TRBV29-1 and TRBJ2-6; D call uncertain. The CDR3 totals 14 residues. Germline CDR1 is SQVTM and CDR2 is ANQGSEA. The ends were cut back, 5 bases at V and 4 bases at J, with 12 bases in the middle. The CDR3 here is CSVLGETGANVLTF. In DNA form, the CDR3 reads TGCAGCGTTCTTGGGGAAACAGGGGCCAACGTCCTGACTTTC.

This chain connects TRBV3-1 (or the pseudogene TRBV3-2) to TRBJ2-6; D is ambiguous. V lost 5 bases, J lost 0 bases, and 8 bases lay in between. The CDR3 length is 15 residues. Germline loops: CDR1 LGHDT, CDR2 YNNKEL (reference sequence). CDR3 sequence: CASSSTDSGANVLTF. DNA for the CDR3: TGTGCCAGCAGCTCTACAGACTCTGGGGCCAACGTCCTGACTTTC.

The CDR3 DNA sequence: TGTGCCAGCAGCTTTTCACAGGGAAACACTGAAGCTTTCTTT. It codes for CASSFSQGNTEAFF. The chain links TRBV7-3 to TRBJ1-1; D is perhaps TRBD1 (6 bases). This CDR3 has 14 amino acids. V lost 3 bases and J lost 2, with 10 bases in between. CDR1 and CDR2 (germline): SGHTA, FQGTGA.